The clone carrying this T cell receptor beta chain was seen a few times. Its antigen is still unknown. Molecular-barcoded quantitative 5'-RACE produced these TCR beta libraries. TCRdb recomputed calls from the 5' RACE reads with MiXCR, one row per CDR3 protein. The table lists more than 300,000 distinct CDR3 sequences, under 8.5% of them singletons. This sample is part of a study of CD8 T cells in ankylosing spondylitis. Study results and caveats: In ankylosing spondylitis blood, a motif of seven to nine highly homologous TCR beta variants appeared characteristic.

Germline V CDR1 and CDR2: KGHSH, LQKENI. The CDR3 has 13 residues. Losses at the gene ends were 4 bases for V and 9 bases for J; bases not matched to a gene: 6. The chain couples TRBV18 to TRBJ2-1; TRBD2 agrees at 7 bases. The clonotype originates from a male donor with ankylosing spondylitis. Input material: blood, either unsorted or a sorted T cell fraction (not recorded which). CDR3: CASSQAAGVEQFF. DNA for the CDR3: TGTGCCAGCTCACAGGCCGCGGGAGTTGAGCAGTTCTTC. The full variable domain, completed using reference TRBV18 and TRBJ2-1, is NAGVMQNPRHLVRRRGQEARLRCSPMKGHSHVYWYRQLPEEGLKFMVYLQKENIIDESGMPKERFSAEFPKEGPSILRIQQVVRGDSAAYFCASSQAAGVEQFFGPGTRLTVL.